These 24 T cell receptor beta chains came from one sample sequenced in a study of blood T cell repertoires in COVID-19. Libraries were prepared by immunoSEQ multiplex PCR; TCRdb keeps only in-frame clonotypes and omits some of them. Counted here are approximately 350,000 clones, 75% to 90% occurring once; the ten biggest clones make up just over 7%. The source material was peripheral blood. These receptors all come from an older woman with COVID-19, enrolled during active disease.

The J gene is TRBJ1-1, the V gene TRBV28; 7 bases match TRBD1. Germline CDR1 and CDR2: MDHEN and SYDVKM. V lost 5 bases and J lost 4; bases outside the gene matches: 4. CDR3 length equals 13 residues. In nucleotides, the CDR3 is TGTGCCAGCAGTCCCGACAGGGCCACTGAAGCTTTCTTT. Translated: CASSPDRATEAFF.

This chain joins TRBV11-2 and TRBJ1-3, with TRBD1 identical over 8 bases. The CDR3 is 15 amino acids. The germline gives CDR1 SGHAT, CDR2 FQNNGV. The V segment lost 2 bases and the J segment 4 bases; nucleotides outside the gene matches: 4. The CDR3 here is CASSLYQGAGNTIYF. CDR3 in DNA: TGTGCCAGCAGCTTATACCAGGGGGCGGGAAACACCATATATTTT.

CDR3 sequence: CASSVGQGNDYGYTF. Here the CDR3 DNA reads TGTGCCAGCAGCGTGGGACAGGGGAATGACTATGGCTACACCTTC. The chain has TRBV9 and TRBJ1-2; 10 positions match TRBD1. This CDR3 contains 15 residues. Germline trimming cut 2 bases from V and 3 bases from J; bases unmatched to any gene: 4. The germline V gene encodes CDR1 SGDLS and CDR2 YYNGEE.

This chain connects TRBV4-2 to TRBJ2-2, with 7 bases aligning to TRBD2. Germline loops: CDR1 LGHNA, CDR2 YNFKEQ. J gave up 7 bases and V 1 base, and 6 bases lay outside the gene matches. CDR3 length equals 15 residues. This chain's CDR3 is CASSQGTREDGELFF. The CDR3 DNA is TGTGCCAGCAGCCAAGGGACTAGAGAGGACGGGGAGCTGTTTTTT.

The chain links TRBV18 to TRBJ2-4; 7 bases are a match to TRBD2. The V gene end was trimmed by 3 bases and the J gene end by 6 bases; junction bases not matched to a gene: 8. In germline, CDR1 is KGHSH, CDR2 LQKENI. This CDR3 is built from 15 residues. The CDR3 is CASSPDTSVSNIQYF. The CDR3 DNA follows: TGTGCCAGCTCACCTGACACTAGCGTATCAAACATTCAGTACTTC.

This clone was observed a handful of times. This chain connects TRBV7-9 to TRBJ2-5, with 8 bases that match TRBD2. The CDR3 spans 15 residues. Germline CDR1 and CDR2: SEHNR and FQNEAQ (reference sequence). V lost 3 bases to trimming and J lost 5 bases; unmatched junction nucleotides: 8. The CDR3 DNA is TGTGCCAGCAGCTTGCAACGGGGGGGCCGGGAGACCCAGTACTTC. Its protein product is CASSLQRGGRETQYF.

The rearrangement joins TRBV7-9 to TRBJ2-2; no firm D call. Trimming took 5 bases from V and 4 from J, leaving 8 bases between them. CDR3 length: 13 amino acids. CDR1 is SEHNR and CDR2 is FQNEAQ in the germline V gene (reference sequence). CDR3 loop: CASSPQITGELFF. The CDR3 DNA sequence: TGTGCCAGCAGCCCACAGATCACCGGGGAGCTGTTTTTT.

The rearrangement links TRBV9 to TRBJ2-5; 13 nucleotides line up with TRBD2. Germline V CDR1 and CDR2: SGDLS, YYNGEE. CDR3 size: 16 residues. V dropped 3 bases and J dropped 4; count of bases not matched to a gene: 6. The CDR3 loop is CASSGRTSGGPETQYF. In DNA form, the CDR3 reads TGTGCCAGCAGCGGGCGGACTAGCGGGGGCCCAGAGACCCAGTACTTC.

V gene TRBV6-5 combines with J gene TRBJ1-1; D is undetermined. CDR3 size: 16 residues. CDR1 and CDR2 from the germline V gene are MNHEY and SVGAGI. With 0 bases removed from V and 1 base from J, the gap between germline ends came to 12 bases. The CDR3 coding sequence is TGTGCCAGCAGTTACTCGACAATCGCCCCGAACACTGAAGCTTTCTTT. Residues: CASSYSTIAPNTEAFF.

CDR3 residues: CASRDRQGGQHF. CDR3 DNA: TGTGCCAGCAGGGACCGACAGGGGGGACAGCATTTT. The chain uses TRBV2 and TRBJ1-5; 9 nucleotides match TRBD1. CDR1 SNHLY and CDR2 FYNNEI come from the germline V gene. The J segment lost 13 bases and the V segment lost 6 bases, leaving 7 bases of the junction unmatched. This CDR3 has 12 amino acids.

V is TRBV9 and J is TRBJ2-1; TRBD1 matches at 8 bases. The CDR3 spans 15 residues. V was clipped by 3 bases and J by 6 bases; unmatched bases: 8. Germline assignment: CDR1 SGDLS and CDR2 YYNGEE. The CDR3 DNA is TGTGCCAGCAGCGCCGCTCGGACAGGGTCCAATGAGCAGTTCTTC. This encodes CASSAARTGSNEQFF.

The chain employs TRBV27 and TRBJ2-4; 9 nucleotides agree with TRBD1. The V gene's germline CDR1 is MNHEY and CDR2 SMNVEV (reference sequence). The CDR3 runs 16 residues. Trimming at V came to 7 bases and at J to 1 base, leaving 8 bases not matched to a gene. The CDR3 loop reads CASTPGQGPAKNIQYF. CDR3 DNA: TGTGCCAGCACTCCCGGACAGGGGCCGGCCAAAAACATTCAGTACTTC.

The chain is built from TRBV5-8 and TRBJ1-4; D is unresolved. The germline V gene has CDR1 SGHTS and CDR2 YDEGEE. V was pared by 2 bases and J by 11 bases, with 19 bases between. The CDR3 spans 15 residues. CDR3 sequence: CASSLQRSPYKKLFF. Written as DNA, the CDR3 is TGTGCCAGCAGCTTACAACGGAGTCCGTATAAGAAACTGTTTTTT.

This rearrangement joins TRBV12-3 or TRBV12-4 to TRBJ1-2; TRBD1 is a possible D gene (5 bases). There are 13 residues in the CDR3. V was shortened by 8 bases and J by 2 bases, with 12 bases between the two germline ends. CDR3 sequence reads: CASRGDWNYGYTF. For the CDR3, the DNA is TGTGCCAGCCGGGGGGATTGGAACTATGGCTACACCTTC.

The DNA of the CDR3 is TGTGCCAGCAGCCAAGCCTTGGTAACAGGGACAGGATCCCGACGGACTAATGAAAAACTGTTTTTT. Translation: CASSQALVTGTGSRRTNEKLFF. The chain combines TRBV4-2 with TRBJ1-4, with 8 positions matching TRBD1. Trimming removed 1 base from V and 2 bases from J; junction bases left unmatched: 21. The CDR3 extends over 22 amino acids. From germline, CDR1 is LGHNA and CDR2 YNFKEQ.

The CDR3: CASSLAGTGLGNTIYF. The CDR3 region has the DNA TGCGCCAGCAGCTTGGCGGGGACAGGTCTTGGAAACACCATATATTTT. The chain couples TRBV5-1 to TRBJ1-3, with 8 positions matching TRBD1. The germline V gene has CDR1 SGHRS and CDR2 YFSETQ. CDR3 length: 16 residues. The V segment lost 0 bases and the J segment 3 bases; nucleotides outside the gene matches: 5. Supplemented by reference TRBV5-1 and TRBJ1-3, the full variable domain reads KAGVTQTPRYLIKTRGQQVTLSCSPISGHRSVSWYQQTPGQGLQFLFEYFSETQRNKGNFPGRFSGRQFSNSRSEMNVSTLELGDSALYLCASSLAGTGLGNTIYFGEGSWLTVV.

V usage is TRBV6-5 and J usage is TRBJ1-1; 7 bases agree with TRBD1. J was trimmed by 5 bases and V by 6 bases; bases with no gene match: 6. This CDR3 has 13 residues. Germline loops: CDR1 MNHEY, CDR2 SVGAGI. The CDR3 loop is CASSRDSWTEAFF. CDR3 nucleotides: TGTGCCAGCAGCCGGGACAGTTGGACTGAAGCTTTCTTT.

This chain joins TRBV5-1 and TRBJ1-6; the D gene is possibly TRBD1 (5 bases). CDR1 is SGHRS, CDR2 YFSETQ, per germline. Trimming removed 0 bases at V and 9 bases at J, with 10 bases between. CDR3 length equals 14 residues. In DNA, the CDR3 is TGCGCCAGCAGCTTGGGTGGGGGGGGTTCACCCCTCCACTTT. Protein: CASSLGGGGSPLHF.

The chain combines TRBV7-2 with TRBJ2-3; TRBD1 matches at 7 bases. Trimming took 5 bases from V and 3 from J; bases not matched to a gene: 11. Germline V gene data show CDR1 as SGHTA and CDR2 as FQGNSA. CDR3 size: 16 residues. DNA of the CDR3: TGTGCCAGCAGCCCCCACGCCAGGGGGAATACAGATACGCAGTATTTT. The encoded protein is CASSPHARGNTDTQYF.

The V gene is TRBV15, the J gene TRBJ1-1; 10 nucleotides align to TRBD1. Germline CDR1 is LNHNV and CDR2 is YYDKDF (reference sequence). The CDR3 covers 15 residues. With V trimmed by 3 bases and J by 5 bases, 6 bases remained unmatched. This chain's CDR3 is CATSRQGQGVTEAFF. CDR3 coding DNA: TGTGCCACCAGCAGGCAAGGACAGGGGGTAACTGAAGCTTTCTTT.

The V gene is TRBV5-1, the J gene TRBJ2-7, with TRBD1 matching over 10 bases. This CDR3 is 15 amino acids long. Trimming at V came to 4 bases and at J to 5 bases, leaving 9 bases not matched to a gene. Looked up from germline, CDR1 is SGHRS and CDR2 is YFSETQ. The CDR3 bases are TGCGCCAGCAGCCCTACGCCCGGGACAGGGGACGAGCAGTACTTC. This gives the protein CASSPTPGTGDEQYF.

V and J are TRBV6-5 and TRBJ1-5; 7 bases map to TRBD1. Per the germline V gene, CDR1 is MNHEY and CDR2 is SVGAGI. Germline trimming cut 3 bases from V and 4 bases from J; bases unmatched to any gene: 6. CDR3 length equals 15 residues. The CDR3 loop reads CASSYHKGANQPQHF. The CDR3 coding sequence is TGTGCCAGCAGTTATCATAAGGGGGCGAATCAGCCCCAGCATTTT.

The chain recombines TRBV5-4 with TRBJ2-5; 11 positions match TRBD2. V was clipped by 3 bases and J by 4 bases; unmatched bases: 8. CDR1 SGHNT and CDR2 YYREEE come from the germline V gene (reference sequence). The CDR3 is 16 residues long. In DNA form, the CDR3 reads TGTGCCAGCAGCTCAGATAGCGGGGGGGCTTTAGAGACCCAGTACTTC. Translation: CASSSDSGGALETQYF.

The V call is TRBV19, the J call TRBJ2-7; 7 bases agree with TRBD2. Germline V CDR1 and CDR2: LNHDA, SQIVND (reference sequence). The CDR3 consists of 15 residues. J lost 4 bases, V lost 6 bases, and 12 bases had no gene match. The CDR3 is CASSPRESGAYEQYF. CDR3 in DNA: TGTGCCAGTAGCCCGCGGGAGAGCGGAGCTTACGAGCAGTACTTC.